This T cell receptor (beta chain) was obtained from a study of blood T cell repertoires in COVID-19. Study at large: The samples span acute and convalescent COVID-19 from the United States, Italy and Spain. Sources were T cells, B-cell-depleted T cells, or PBMCs; the material itself was cDNA or gDNA.

In the study's own analysis: From reference gene primer amplification, estimates of nucleated cell counts were derived. Sequencing used immunoSEQ multiplex PCR; TCRdb keeps in-frame clones, though not all of them. V and J calls and clone size are as listed in that table; D and trimming were resolved from the DNA. Here the sample spans 55,000 to 70,000 clones, more than 75% being singletons. This clone was observed once. The germline V gene encodes CDR1 MNHEY and CDR2 SMNVEV (reference sequence). With 8 bases removed from V and 0 bases from J, the gap between germline ends came to 11 bases. The CDR3 has 14 residues.

The receptor comes from a woman aged 55-70 years with acute or convalescent COVID-19. The rearrangement links TRBV27 to TRBJ1-5, with D unresolved. Specimen: peripheral blood. The CDR3 loop is CASHPADSNQPQHF. DNA of the CDR3: TGTGCCAGCCACCCCGCGGATAGCAATCAGCCCCAGCATTTT.